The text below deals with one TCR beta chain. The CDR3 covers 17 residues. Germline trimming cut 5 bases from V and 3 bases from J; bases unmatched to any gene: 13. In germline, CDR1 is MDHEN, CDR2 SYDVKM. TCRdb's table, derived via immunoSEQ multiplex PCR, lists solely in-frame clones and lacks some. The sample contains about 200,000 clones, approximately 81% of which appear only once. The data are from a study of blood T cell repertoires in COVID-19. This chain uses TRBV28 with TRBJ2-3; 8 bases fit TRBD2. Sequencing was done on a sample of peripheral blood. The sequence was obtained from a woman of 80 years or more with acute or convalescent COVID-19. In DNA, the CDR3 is TGTGCCAGCAGTCCCCTCACGGGGGGGCTGATGACAGATACGCAGTATTTT. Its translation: CASSPLTGGLMTDTQYF. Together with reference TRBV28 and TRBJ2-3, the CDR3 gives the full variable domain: DVKVTQSSRYLVKRTGEKVFLECVQDMDHENMFWYRQDPGLGLRLIYFSYDVKMKEKGDIPEGYSVSREKKERFSLILESASTNQTSMYLCASSPLTGGLMTDTQYFGPGTRLTVL.